The subject of this entry is one TCR beta chain. The entry originates in a study of blood T cell repertoires in COVID-19. Study-wide background: COVID-19 samples from acute and convalescent phases originated in the United States, Italy and Spain. In each case, the material was cDNA or gDNA derived from T cells, B-cell-depleted T cells, or PBMCs.

CDR3 length: 13 amino acids. Trimming removed 5 bases at V and 5 bases at J, with 12 bases between. As handled by the study authors: From reference gene primer amplification, estimates of nucleated cell counts were derived. Sequencing used immunoSEQ multiplex PCR; TCRdb keeps in-frame clones, though not all of them. Clone size and the V and J calls come from that table; the DNA yielded D and trimming. This table has some 270,000 clones, around 89% appearing once. The TCR was taken from a man aged 30 to 39 with acute or convalescent COVID-19. Sequencing was carried out using peripheral blood. This chain uses TRBV12-3 or TRBV12-4 with TRBJ1-2; perhaps TRBD1 as D (5 bases). CDR3 bases: TGTGCCAGCAGTCCTACTGGGGGGTATGGCTACACCTTC. This codes for CASSPTGGYGYTF.